The clone carrying this T cell receptor beta chain came up once. Its antigen is not identified. Data came from immunoSEQ multiplex PCR; TCRdb stores just in-frame clones and leaves some out. The table includes hundreds of thousands of clones, 89% detected once. The data are from a study of Ad26.COV2.S vaccination and SARS-CoV-2 variants. Overall study context: Once or twice, 56 days apart, Ad26.COV2.S was delivered intramuscularly. General observations from the study: After vaccination, reports described spike-specific CD8+ and CD4+ T cell responses as showing substantial breadth.

The treatment denotes: roughly 20 received Ad26.COV2.S at low or high dose, single or two shots; several received placebo; per-sample allocation not given. After the first vaccine or placebo injection, samples were drawn on day 63. V was cut by 3 bases and J by 4 bases, with 15 bases left in between. The CDR3 is 15 residues long. CDR1 SGHTA and CDR2 FQGNSA come from the germline V gene. The sequenced sample was peripheral blood, obtained in a trial of Ad26.COV2.S vaccine versus placebo. The chain combines TRBV7-2 with TRBJ1-2; tentative D call: TRBD1 (5 bases). This clonotype originated in a person aged 18 to 59 who received the Ad26.COV2.S COVID-19 vaccine or a placebo. For the CDR3, the DNA is TGTGCCAGCAGCTTGGGCCAAGGGACCGCCTATGGCTACACCTTC. It yields the protein CASSLGQGTAYGYTF.